A single sample is the source of the 2 T cell receptor beta chains below, sequenced in a study of T-cell reconstitution after alpha-beta-depleted transplantation in children (dated by TCRdb to about 2016). Libraries were prepared through PCR. TCRdb names Illumina HiSeq 2500 as the instrument used. Molecular barcoding was employed in the preparation of TCR libraries, with unique molecular identifiers being used to normalize TCRbeta repertoire quantification. TCRdb cleaned the public reads at Q25 with fastp, built clones with MiXCR and kept in-frame beta chains. Here each entry gathers all rows of one CDR3 protein and keeps the most common genes and DNA. The sample table records about 410,000 distinct CDR3 sequences; around 21% of these occur just once. Jointly, the top ten make up around 3.9% of the sample. Sequences were derived from PBMCs from the stem cell graft donor, sampled from the stem cell graft. The receptors here all came from a human donor who donated a stem cell graft to a child with acute myeloid leukemia.

This clonotype was seen ten or more times. The chain recombines TRBV4-3 with TRBJ2-7, with 8 bases that match TRBD2. CDR1 is LGHNA and CDR2 is YSLEER in the germline V gene. This CDR3 comprises 16 residues. Germline trimming cut 4 bases from V and 3 bases from J; bases unmatched to any gene: 11. CDR3 DNA sequence: TGCGCCAGCAGCCCGGGATCTCGCGGGAGGCTCTACGAGCAGTACTTC. Translated: CASSPGSRGRLYEQYF.

This clonotype has ten or more counts. The gene calls are TRBV6-2 or TRBV6-3 and TRBJ2-7; D might be TRBD1 (6 bases). The CDR3 spans 12 residues. CDR1 and CDR2 (germline): MNHEY, SVGEGT. The V gene lost 4 bases and the J gene lost 6 bases, with 10 bases spanning the gap. CDR3 coding DNA: TGTGCCAGCAGTTCGACAGGACGCGAGCAGTACTTC. This translates into CASSSTGREQYF.